This T cell receptor (beta chain) was documented in a study of beta chain features in type 1 diabetes. Study-wide results and caveats: Shortening of TCRB CDR3s, moderate but significant, appeared in all four CD4+ subsets of Type 1 diabetes patients.

This clone was detected only a few times. Its specificity is not known. Sequenced material consisted of expressed TCRB transcripts (all of the isolated RNA was reverse transcribed). Sequenced by immunoSEQ multiplex PCR; TCRdb stores in-frame clones only, minus some. The repertoire consists of about 650,000 clones, with roughly 12% occurring once and the leading ten covering around 0.12%. The V gene lost 6 bases and the J gene lost 0 bases, with 11 bases spanning the gap. The CDR3 sequence is 14 residues long. Germline assignment: CDR1 SQVTM and CDR2 ANQGSEA. Sequencing was carried out using naive CD4+ T cells from blood. This receptor was obtained from a man aged 25 to 40 with type 1 diabetes. The chain joins TRBV29-1 to TRBJ2-2, with D perhaps matching TRBD2 (5 bases). Written as DNA, the CDR3 is TGCAGCGTCCCCGAGGGTGCGAACACCGGGGAGCTGTTTTTT. This encodes CSVPEGANTGELFF.